This TCR beta chain derives from a study of cytomegalovirus exposure and HLA in healthy donors. This clone has only one observation. Donors counted as nominally healthy when sampled, yet unrecorded immune exposures were likely. PCR employed 60 Vbeta and 13 Jbeta primers. Here immunoSEQ multiplex PCR was the method, and the copy in TCRdb shows in-frame clones only, minus some. The table shows 110,000 or so clones, with 81% occurring only once. The CDR3 loop spans 13 amino acids. Germline V gene sequence: CDR1 MDHEN, CDR2 SYDVKM. V shed 4 bases and J 3 bases; nucleotides not matched to a gene: 2. This clonotype originated in a woman aged 35 to 49 in good health and CMV-seronegative. The specimen sequenced was PBMCs. The chain carries TRBV28 and TRBJ2-5, with 7 bases that match TRBD1. CDR3 coding DNA: TGTGCCAGCAGTTCTACAGGGGAAGAGACCCAGTACTTC. This translates into CASSSTGEETQYF.